This is a list of T cell receptor beta chains from one sample in a study of low-dose radiotherapy and immunotherapy resistance in tumors. MiXCR, applied by TCRdb to the reads, yields one record per CDR3 protein. The table records 70,000 to 90,000 distinct CDR3 sequences, 15% to 20% of them present only once. The sequenced sample was PBMCs, obtained before treatment. The receptor source for this set is a male donor with prostate cancer. Each CDR3 is given with its conserved first and last residue. The order of the fields is J gene, CDR3 length, V gene, clone size, D gene, CDR3 protein, CDR3 DNA. The D gene is left open where the match is weak. Not all rows give a size; the values are once, few, many and, for expanded clones, a class.

j_gene: TRBJ2-1
len: 16
v_gene: TRBV6-1
abundance: few
d_gene: TRBD1
CDR3aa: CASSVRDRVIHDEQFF
CDR3nt: TGTGCCAGCAGTGTCCGTGACAGGGTAATTCACGATGAGCAGTTCTTC

j_gene: TRBJ2-3
len: 14
v_gene: TRBV5-1
abundance: many
d_gene: TRBD2
CDR3aa: CASSETSATDTQYF
CDR3nt: TGCGCCAGCAGTGAGACTAGCGCGACTGATACGCAGTATTTT

j_gene: TRBJ2-1
len: 17
v_gene: TRBV11-2
abundance: many
d_gene: .
CDR3aa: CASSAHRGPASYNEQFF
CDR3nt: TGTGCCAGCAGCGCACACCGGGGCCCTGCCTCCTACAATGAGCAGTTCTTC

j_gene: TRBJ2-3
len: 18
v_gene: TRBV7-9
abundance: many
d_gene: TRBD1
CDR3aa: CASSPEGVRGPSTDTQYF
CDR3nt: TGTGCCAGCAGCCCCGAGGGAGTAAGGGGGCCAAGCACAGATACGCAGTATTTT

j_gene: TRBJ2-3
len: 17
v_gene: TRBV2
abundance: many
d_gene: .
CDR3aa: CASSEGSGGGSTDTQYF
CDR3nt: TGTGCCAGCAGTGAAGGAAGCGGAGGGGGGTCCACAGATACGCAGTATTTT

j_gene: TRBJ1-3
len: 15
v_gene: TRBV11-2
abundance: many
d_gene: TRBD1
CDR3aa: CASRETGVGGNTIYF
CDR3nt: TGTGCCAGCAGAGAGACAGGGGTCGGTGGAAACACCATATATTTT

j_gene: TRBJ2-2
len: 13
v_gene: TRBV12-3/TRBV12-4
abundance: many
d_gene: .
CDR3aa: CASSLRGPGELFF
CDR3nt: TGTGCCAGCAGTCTGCGGGGGCCCGGGGAGCTGTTTTTT

j_gene: TRBJ2-5
len: 22
v_gene: TRBV7-8
abundance: many
d_gene: TRBD2
CDR3aa: CASSLPLTKSGTSGGHQETQYF
CDR3nt: TGTGCCAGCAGCTTACCGCTAACAAAGTCCGGGACTAGCGGGGGACACCAAGAGACCCAGTACTTC

j_gene: TRBJ2-2
len: 15
v_gene: TRBV6-2/TRBV6-3
abundance: few
d_gene: .
CDR3aa: CASSYSRRTGELFFF
CDR3nt: .

j_gene: TRBJ1-1
len: 15
v_gene: TRBV18
abundance: few
d_gene: TRBD1
CDR3aa: CASSPDYQGDSPTFF
CDR3nt: TGTGCCAGCTCACCGGATTACCAGGGGGACTCTCCAACTTTCTTT

j_gene: TRBJ2-7
len: 12
v_gene: TRBV13
abundance: .
d_gene: .
CDR3aa: CASAREGYEQYF
CDR3nt: TGTGCCAGCGCCCGAGAGGGTTACGAGCAGTACTTC

j_gene: TRBJ1-5
len: 16
v_gene: TRBV19
abundance: many
d_gene: .
CDR3aa: CASKLREGGSNQPQHF
CDR3nt: TGTGCCAGTAAACTCCGAGAGGGCGGCAGCAATCAGCCCCAGCATTTT

j_gene: TRBJ2-3
len: 12
v_gene: TRBV10-3
abundance: many
d_gene: .
CDR3aa: CAISQTTDTQYF
CDR3nt: TGTGCCATCAGCCAGACGACAGATACGCAGTATTTT

j_gene: TRBJ1-5
len: 13
v_gene: TRBV30
abundance: many
d_gene: TRBD1
CDR3aa: CAYRQGYNQPQHF
CDR3nt: TGTGCCTATAGACAGGGGTATAATCAGCCCCAGCATTTT

j_gene: TRBJ1-2
len: 14
v_gene: TRBV27
abundance: many
d_gene: TRBD1
CDR3aa: CASSRGRGYYGYTF
CDR3nt: TGTGCCAGCTCTCGGGGCAGGGGGTACTATGGCTACACCTTC

j_gene: TRBJ2-3
len: 16
v_gene: TRBV2
abundance: many
d_gene: TRBD2
CDR3aa: CASTFGGGGPTDTQYF
CDR3nt: TGTGCCAGCACCTTCGGGGGCGGGGGGCCCACAGATACGCAGTATTTT

j_gene: TRBJ2-3
len: 16
v_gene: TRBV7-9
abundance: many
d_gene: TRBD2
CDR3aa: CASSLRGTTSTDTQYF
CDR3nt: TGTGCCAGCAGCTTAAGAGGGACTACTAGCACAGATACGCAGTATTTT

j_gene: TRBJ2-1
len: 13
v_gene: TRBV5-1
abundance: .
d_gene: TRBD2
CDR3aa: CASSLGGEGEQFF
CDR3nt: TGCGCCAGCAGCTTGGGAGGGGAGGGTGAGCAGTTCTTC

j_gene: TRBJ2-3
len: 14
v_gene: TRBV12-3/TRBV12-4
abundance: many
d_gene: .
CDR3aa: CASSLGSSTDTQYF
CDR3nt: TGTGCCAGCAGTTTAGGTAGCTCCACAGATACGCAGTATTTT

j_gene: TRBJ2-2
len: 11
v_gene: TRBV5-1
abundance: many
d_gene: .
CDR3aa: CASTLSGELFF
CDR3nt: TGCGCCAGCACGCTCTCCGGGGAGCTGTTTTTT

j_gene: TRBJ1-2
len: 15
v_gene: TRBV5-1
abundance: many
d_gene: .
CDR3aa: CASRRDVQGDYGYTF
CDR3nt: TGCGCCAGCAGACGAGACGTACAGGGCGACTATGGCTACACCTTC

j_gene: TRBJ2-7
len: 15
v_gene: TRBV2
abundance: .
d_gene: TRBD1
CDR3aa: CASSEPDRAGYEQYF
CDR3nt: TGTGCCAGCAGTGAACCGGACAGGGCGGGATACGAGCAGTACTTC

j_gene: TRBJ2-6
len: 17
v_gene: TRBV27
abundance: many
d_gene: .
CDR3aa: CASSWGRPLSGANVLTF
CDR3nt: TGTGCCAGCAGTTGGGGGAGACCTCTCTCTGGGGCCAACGTCCTGACTTTC

j_gene: TRBJ2-3
len: 14
v_gene: TRBV7-2
abundance: many
d_gene: .
CDR3aa: CASSLGWSADTQYF
CDR3nt: TGTGCCAGCAGCTTGGGTTGGAGTGCAGATACGCAGTATTTT

j_gene: TRBJ1-1
len: 14
v_gene: TRBV12-3/TRBV12-4
abundance: many
d_gene: TRBD1
CDR3aa: CASSPGQGAIEAFF
CDR3nt: TGTGCCAGCAGTCCGGGACAGGGGGCGATTGAAGCTTTCTTT

j_gene: TRBJ1-6
len: 13
v_gene: TRBV19
abundance: many
d_gene: .
CDR3aa: CASSGTGLEPLHF
CDR3nt: TGTGCCAGTAGTGGAACAGGGTTGGAACCCCTCCACTTT

j_gene: TRBJ1-2
len: 13
v_gene: TRBV20-1
abundance: many
d_gene: .
CDR3aa: CSARDGRNYGYTF
CDR3nt: TGCAGTGCTAGAGATGGGCGGAACTATGGCTACACCTTC

j_gene: TRBJ2-3
len: 15
v_gene: TRBV6-5
abundance: many
d_gene: .
CDR3aa: CASSYSRKGTDTQYF
CDR3nt: TGTGCCAGCAGTTACTCGAGGAAAGGCACAGATACGCAGTATTTT

j_gene: TRBJ1-2
len: 15
v_gene: TRBV5-1
abundance: .
d_gene: TRBD1
CDR3aa: CASSLVGGGGSGYTF
CDR3nt: TGCGCCAGCAGCTTGGTGGGAGGGGGCGGCTCCGGCTACACCTTC

j_gene: TRBJ1-1
len: 16
v_gene: TRBV13
abundance: many
d_gene: .
CDR3aa: CASRWRGAGFGAEAFF
CDR3nt: TGTGCCAGCAGGTGGCGGGGGGCGGGGTTCGGTGCTGAAGCTTTCTTT

j_gene: TRBJ2-3
len: 14
v_gene: TRBV5-1
abundance: .
d_gene: .
CDR3aa: CASSLDRPTDTQYF
CDR3nt: TGCGCCAGCAGCTTGGACAGGCCAACAGATACGCAGTATTTT

j_gene: TRBJ2-2
len: 16
v_gene: TRBV29-1
abundance: many
d_gene: TRBD2
CDR3aa: CSVEALAGPNTGELFF
CDR3nt: TGCAGCGTTGAAGCTCTAGCGGGGCCAAACACCGGGGAGCTGTTTTTT

j_gene: TRBJ2-1
len: 16
v_gene: TRBV6-4
abundance: .
d_gene: TRBD2
CDR3aa: CASSLLWTSGRDEQSF
CDR3nt: TGTGCCAGCAGTCTTCTTTGGACTAGCGGGCGCGATGAGCAGTCCTTC

j_gene: TRBJ1-5
len: 13
v_gene: TRBV12-3/TRBV12-4
abundance: many
d_gene: .
CDR3aa: CASERGSNQPQHF
CDR3nt: TGTGCCAGCGAGCGGGGTTCCAATCAGCCCCAGCATTTT

j_gene: TRBJ2-1
len: 12
v_gene: TRBV12-3/TRBV12-4
abundance: many
d_gene: TRBD2
CDR3aa: CASRSTSGGEFF
CDR3nt: TGTGCCAGCAGATCGACTAGCGGGGGGGAGTTCTTC

j_gene: TRBJ2-3
len: 14
v_gene: TRBV20-1
abundance: many
d_gene: TRBD2
CDR3aa: CSAVAGVSTDTQYF
CDR3nt: TGCAGTGCTGTAGCGGGGGTGAGCACAGATACGCAGTATTTT

j_gene: TRBJ2-2
len: 15
v_gene: TRBV9
abundance: many
d_gene: TRBD2
CDR3aa: CASTFSGANTGELFF
CDR3nt: TGTGCCAGCACTTTTAGCGGGGCGAACACCGGGGAGCTGTTTTTT

j_gene: TRBJ2-1
len: 14
v_gene: TRBV3-1
abundance: medium-sized
d_gene: .
CDR3aa: CASSHDSGGNEQFF
CDR3nt: TGTGCCAGCAGCCATGATTCCGGGGGCAATGAGCAGTTCTTC

j_gene: TRBJ1-2
len: 12
v_gene: TRBV20-1
abundance: many
d_gene: TRBD1
CDR3aa: CSAITGARGYTF
CDR3nt: TGCAGTGCTATTACAGGGGCGAGGGGCTACACCTTC

j_gene: TRBJ2-7
len: 15
v_gene: TRBV11-2
abundance: many
d_gene: .
CDR3aa: CASSFPGRNYEEQYF
CDR3nt: TGTGCCAGCAGCTTTCCGGGACGCAATTATGAAGAGCAGTACTTC

j_gene: TRBJ2-6
len: 17
v_gene: TRBV13
abundance: many
d_gene: TRBD1
CDR3aa: CASSPRTGDSGANVLTF
CDR3nt: TGTGCCAGCAGCCCCCGGACAGGGGACTCTGGGGCCAACGTCCTGACTTTC

j_gene: TRBJ2-5
len: 14
v_gene: TRBV5-5
abundance: many
d_gene: .
CDR3aa: CASSQLTDQETQYF
CDR3nt: TGTGCCAGCAGCCAATTGACAGACCAAGAGACCCAGTACTTC

j_gene: TRBJ2-7
len: 14
v_gene: TRBV4-1
abundance: .
d_gene: TRBD1
CDR3aa: CASSQRQGTYEQYF
CDR3nt: TGCGCCAGCAGCCAGAGACAGGGGACCTACGAGCAGTACTTC

j_gene: TRBJ1-6
len: 17
v_gene: TRBV6-5
abundance: many
d_gene: .
CDR3aa: CASSYRFAGTDRSPLHF
CDR3nt: TGTGCCAGCAGTTACCGTTTCGCGGGGACCGACCGTTCACCCCTCCACTTT

j_gene: TRBJ1-3
len: 14
v_gene: TRBV6-6
abundance: many
d_gene: TRBD1
CDR3aa: CASSPGQTGNTIYF
CDR3nt: TGTGCCAGCAGCCCGGGACAGACTGGAAACACCATATATTTT

j_gene: TRBJ1-2
len: 14
v_gene: TRBV5-5
abundance: few
d_gene: .
CDR3aa: CASSLEGEYYGYTF
CDR3nt: TGTGCCAGCAGCCTCGAAGGGGAGTACTATGGCTACACCTTC

j_gene: TRBJ2-2
len: 14
v_gene: TRBV5-1
abundance: many
d_gene: .
CDR3aa: CASSLDRSPGELFF
CDR3nt: TGCGCCAGCAGCTTGGACAGGTCCCCCGGGGAGCTGTTTTTT

j_gene: TRBJ2-7
len: 17
v_gene: TRBV6-2/TRBV6-3
abundance: few
d_gene: TRBD1
CDR3aa: CASSYPPFPGQRYEQYF
CDR3nt: TGTGCCAGCAGTTATCCACCTTTTCCGGGACAGCGCTACGAGCAGTACTTC

j_gene: TRBJ1-2
len: 16
v_gene: TRBV6-2/TRBV6-3
abundance: many
d_gene: .
CDR3aa: CASSFDGLPGLRGYTF
CDR3nt: TGTGCCAGCAGTTTCGACGGACTCCCCGGGCTGCGTGGCTACACCTTC

j_gene: TRBJ1-2
len: 17
v_gene: TRBV4-2
abundance: .
d_gene: .
CDR3aa: CASSHLYQETGGYGYTF
CDR3nt: TGTGCCAGCAGCCACCTATATCAAGAGACAGGCGGCTATGGCTACACCTTC

j_gene: TRBJ1-2
len: 13
v_gene: TRBV30
abundance: many
d_gene: .
CDR3aa: CAWNYRDRGTYTF
CDR3nt: TGTGCCTGGAATTACCGGGACCGGGGGACCTACACCTTC